This is a list of T cell receptor beta chains from one sample in a study of T cells in Graves' hyperthyroidism and ophthalmopathy. TCRdb reprocessed the multiplex PCR reads via MiXCR and lists one record per CDR3 protein. The repertoire holds roughly 570,000 distinct CDR3 sequences, with approximately 44% as singletons. Sequenced material: peripheral blood or thyroid tissue (not recorded which). These receptors came from a woman younger than 30 with Graves' hyperthyroidism. The CDR3 runs from the conserved cysteine through the conserved F or W. Fields, in order: J gene, V gene, D gene, CDR3 length, CDR3 protein. D genes are given only for firm matches.

TRBJ2-5 TRBV9 - 14 CASSDPGRGETQYF
TRBJ2-7 TRBV5-5 TRBD1 13 CACNPGQGLEQYF
TRBJ1-4 TRBV6-6 - 12 CASSPRQPKLFF
TRBJ1-1 TRBV3-1 - 14 CASSQRAMNTEAFF
TRBJ2-2 TRBV7-9 TRBD2 16 CASSDQSGSDTGELFF
TRBJ2-1 TRBV7-9 - 15 CASSLAGSSYNEQFF
TRBJ2-3 TRBV4-2 - 12 CASALTGDTQYF
TRBJ1-2 TRBV7-2 - 13 CASSFGREHGYTF
TRBJ1-2 TRBV25-1 - 15 CASSERDRKAYGYTF
TRBJ1-2 TRBV25-1 - 13 CASSVNGPYGYAF
TRBJ2-7 TRBV5-1 - 15 CASSLVDGTPYEQYF
TRBJ2-7 TRBV20-1 TRBD2 14 CSAHKAGNRYEQYF
TRBJ1-5 TRBV20-1 - 15 CSARDSGRGYQPQHF
TRBJ1-4 TRBV24-1 - 17 CATSDFNDGQGSEKLFF
TRBJ1-4 TRBV3-1 TRBD1 14 CASSNDRGREKLFF
TRBJ1-1 TRBV12-3/TRBV12-4 - 16 CASTRLALWEGTEAFF
TRBJ2-2 TRBV5-1 - 15 CASSLVPGNTGELFF
TRBJ2-7 TRBV7-9 TRBD2 17 CASSLPGLGVEPNEQYF
TRBJ2-2 TRBV7-9 TRBD2 15 CASSPGGANTGELFF
TRBJ2-7 TRBV7-9 TRBD2 14 CASSLLAGGAGQYF
TRBJ1-2 TRBV13 TRBD1 14 CASSTRDRGHGYTF
TRBJ2-2 TRBV5-1 TRBD2 19 CASSSGLAGAFPNTGELFF
TRBJ1-6 TRBV25-1 - 13 CARDSAYNSPLHF
TRBJ2-3 TRBV7-2 - 12 CASSLVIDTQYF
TRBJ1-3 TRBV12-3/TRBV12-4 - 15 CASSLAHRVGNTIYF
TRBJ1-4 TRBV20-1 TRBD1 14 CSARRTGASEKLSF
TRBJ2-1 TRBV7-6 - 15 CASRSWDTVGNEQFF
TRBJ2-7 TRBV3-1 TRBD2 12 CASSSGMYEQYF
TRBJ2-6 TRBV6-5 - 15 CASSTTASGANVLTF
TRBJ2-5 TRBV7-6 TRBD2 14 CASSGRTSLETQYF
TRBJ2-2 TRBV29-1 - 14 CQLTFDGADRGAVF
TRBJ1-1 TRBV29-1 - 10 CSSERDKAFF
TRBJ2-7 TRBV10-3 - 16 CAISDEGGGSSYEQYF
TRBJ2-7 TRBV15 - 16 CATSSGQDSRSYEQYF
TRBJ2-7 TRBV25-1 TRBD2 14 CASSDHGTSYEQYF
TRBJ1-3 TRBV11-2 - 17 CASSLEGTHDSGNTIYF
TRBJ1-5 TRBV27 - 18 CASSLGASGTYSNQPQHF
TRBJ1-2 TRBV20-1 - 13 CSARGNGRNGYTF
TRBJ2-7 TRBV5-1 TRBD1 15 CASSQDRVLSYEQYF
TRBJ2-7 TRBV2 - 15 CASSGLKGRAYEQYF
TRBJ2-5 TRBV9 - 13 CASSAPDVETQYF
TRBJ2-5 TRBV27 TRBD1 12 CASKGAWETQYF
TRBJ1-6 TRBV9 - 15 CASSGTSGDNSPLHF
TRBJ2-7 TRBV6-6 TRBD1 16 CASSSTGTALSYEQYF
TRBJ2-7 TRBV29-1 TRBD1 13 CSVRTGGSYEQYF
TRBJ2-3 TRBV10-2 - 14 CASSEPGGPDTQYF
TRBJ2-3 TRBV6-6 - 15 CASSYLGESTDTQYF
TRBJ2-7 TRBV19 - 13 CASSVQGRYEQYF
TRBJ2-1 TRBV13 - 13 CASSLGSVDEQFF
TRBJ2-5 TRBV5-4 - 15 CASSIPGTKQETQYF
TRBJ2-7 TRBV15 TRBD2 15 CATSPQPSGGDEQYF
TRBJ1-5 TRBV7-9 - 15 CASSLGGGGSQPQHF
TRBJ1-4 TRBV20-1 - 13 CSAGQTYNEKLFF
TRBJ2-7 TRBV29-1 - 13 CSQGWYTGGEQYF
TRBJ1-2 TRBV24-1 - 16 CATSDEAGWANYGYTF
TRBJ2-5 TRBV5-4 - 14 CASSARAGVETQYF
TRBJ2-7 TRBV7-9 TRBD2 17 CASSLAHTSGSLNEQYF